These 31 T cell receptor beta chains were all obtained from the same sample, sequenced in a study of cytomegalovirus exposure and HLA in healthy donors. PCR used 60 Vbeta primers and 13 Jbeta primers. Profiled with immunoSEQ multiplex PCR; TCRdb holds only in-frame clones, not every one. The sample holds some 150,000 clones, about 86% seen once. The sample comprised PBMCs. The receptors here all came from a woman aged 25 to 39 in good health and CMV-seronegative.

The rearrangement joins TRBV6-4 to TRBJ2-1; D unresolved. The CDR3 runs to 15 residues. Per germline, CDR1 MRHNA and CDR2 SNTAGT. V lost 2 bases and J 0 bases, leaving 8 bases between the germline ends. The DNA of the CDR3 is TGTGCCAGCAGTGACGAGCCAAGCTCCTACAATGAGCAGTTCTTC. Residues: CASSDEPSSYNEQFF.

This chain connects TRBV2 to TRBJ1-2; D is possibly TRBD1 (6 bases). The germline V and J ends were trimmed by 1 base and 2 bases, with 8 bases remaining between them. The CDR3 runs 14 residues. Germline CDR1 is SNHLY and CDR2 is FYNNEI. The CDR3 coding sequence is TGTGCCAGCAGTGAAGGGACAGTCAACTATGGCTACACCTTC. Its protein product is CASSEGTVNYGYTF.

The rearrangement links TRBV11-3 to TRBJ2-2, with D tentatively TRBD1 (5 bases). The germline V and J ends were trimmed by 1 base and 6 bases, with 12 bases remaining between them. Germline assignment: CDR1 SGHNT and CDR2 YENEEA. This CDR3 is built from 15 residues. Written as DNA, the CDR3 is TGTGCCAGCAGCTTAGTGGTCAGGGTAGCCGGGGAGCTGTTTTTT. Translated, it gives CASSLVVRVAGELFF.

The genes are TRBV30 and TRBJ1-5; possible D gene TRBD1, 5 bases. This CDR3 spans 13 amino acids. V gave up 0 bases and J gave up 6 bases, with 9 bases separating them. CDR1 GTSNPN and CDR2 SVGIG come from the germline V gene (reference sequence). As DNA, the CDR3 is TGTGCCTGGAGTGTCTCAGGGCTTCAGCCCCAGCATTTT. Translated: CAWSVSGLQPQHF.

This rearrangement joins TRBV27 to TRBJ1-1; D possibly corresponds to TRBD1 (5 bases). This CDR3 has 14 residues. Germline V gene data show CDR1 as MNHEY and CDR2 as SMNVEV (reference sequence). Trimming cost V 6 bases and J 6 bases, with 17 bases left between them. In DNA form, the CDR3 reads TGTGCCAGCAGCCTCACGGGGGGAAGGGCTGAAGCTTTCTTT. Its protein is CASSLTGGRAEAFF.

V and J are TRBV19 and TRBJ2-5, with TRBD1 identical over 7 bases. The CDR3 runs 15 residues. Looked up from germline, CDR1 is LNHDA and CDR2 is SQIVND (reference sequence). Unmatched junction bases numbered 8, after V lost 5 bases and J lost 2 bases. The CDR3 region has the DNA TGTGCCAGTAGTTGGGGGCGACAGGGTCAAGAGACCCAGTACTTC. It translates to CASSWGRQGQETQYF.

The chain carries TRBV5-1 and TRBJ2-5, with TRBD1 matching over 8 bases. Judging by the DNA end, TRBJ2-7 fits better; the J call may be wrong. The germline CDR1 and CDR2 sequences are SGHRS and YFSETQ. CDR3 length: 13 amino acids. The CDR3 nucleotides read TGCGCCAGCAGCCGGGGAACAGGGGGCGAGCAGTACTTC. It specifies CASSRGTGGEQYF.

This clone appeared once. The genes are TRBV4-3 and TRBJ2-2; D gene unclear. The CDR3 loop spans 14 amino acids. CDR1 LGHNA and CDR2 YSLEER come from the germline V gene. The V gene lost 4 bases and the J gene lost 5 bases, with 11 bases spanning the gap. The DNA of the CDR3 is TGCGCCAGCAGCCCTCAGCCGGGTACCGGGGAGCTGTTTTTT. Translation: CASSPQPGTGELFF.

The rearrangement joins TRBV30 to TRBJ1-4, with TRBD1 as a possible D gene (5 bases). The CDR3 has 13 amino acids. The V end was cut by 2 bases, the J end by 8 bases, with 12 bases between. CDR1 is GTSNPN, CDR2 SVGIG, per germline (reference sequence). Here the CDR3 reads CAWSRGGGEKLFF. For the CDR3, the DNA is TGTGCCTGGAGTAGGGGCGGGGGAGAAAAACTGTTTTTT.

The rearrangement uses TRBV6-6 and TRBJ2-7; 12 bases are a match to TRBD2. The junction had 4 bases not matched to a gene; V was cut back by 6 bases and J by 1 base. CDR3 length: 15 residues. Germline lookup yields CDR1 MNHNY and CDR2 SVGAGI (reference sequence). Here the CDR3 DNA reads TGTGCCAGCAGCGAAACTAGCGGGGGGTCCTACGAGCAGTACTTC. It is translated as CASSETSGGSYEQYF.

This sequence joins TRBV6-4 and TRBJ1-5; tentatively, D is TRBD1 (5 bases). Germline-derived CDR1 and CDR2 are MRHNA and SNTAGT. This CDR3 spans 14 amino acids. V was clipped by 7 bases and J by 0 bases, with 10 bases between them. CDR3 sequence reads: CASIDSNSNQPQHF. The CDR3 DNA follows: TGTGCCAGCATCGACAGCAATAGCAATCAGCCCCAGCATTTT.

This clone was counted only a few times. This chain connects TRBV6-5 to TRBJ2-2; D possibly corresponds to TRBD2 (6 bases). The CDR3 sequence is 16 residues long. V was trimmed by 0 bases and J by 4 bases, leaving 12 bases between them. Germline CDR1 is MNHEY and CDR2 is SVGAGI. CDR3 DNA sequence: TGTGCCAGCAGTTACTCTGGGGGAGCGGGCACCGGGGAGCTGTTTTTT. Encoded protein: CASSYSGGAGTGELFF.

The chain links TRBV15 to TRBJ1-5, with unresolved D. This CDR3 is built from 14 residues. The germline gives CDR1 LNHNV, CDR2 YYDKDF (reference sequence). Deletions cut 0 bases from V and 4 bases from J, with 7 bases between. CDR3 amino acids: CATSRDGRNQPQHF. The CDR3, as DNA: TGTGCCACCAGCAGAGATGGGAGAAATCAGCCCCAGCATTTT.

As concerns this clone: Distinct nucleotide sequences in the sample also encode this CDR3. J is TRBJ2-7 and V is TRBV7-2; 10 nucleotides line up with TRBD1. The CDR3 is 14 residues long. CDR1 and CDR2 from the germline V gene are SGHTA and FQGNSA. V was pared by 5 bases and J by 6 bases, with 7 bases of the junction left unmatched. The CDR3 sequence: CASSPGGTGVEQYF. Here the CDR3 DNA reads TGTGCCAGCAGCCCTGGTGGGACAGGGGTCGAGCAGTACTTC. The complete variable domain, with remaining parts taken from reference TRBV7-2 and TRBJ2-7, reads GAGVSQSPSNKVTEKGKDVELRCDPISGHTALYWYRQSLGQGLEFLIYFQGNSAPDKSGLPSDRFSAERTGGSVSTLTIQRTQQEDSAVYLCASSPGGTGVEQYFGPGTRLTVT.

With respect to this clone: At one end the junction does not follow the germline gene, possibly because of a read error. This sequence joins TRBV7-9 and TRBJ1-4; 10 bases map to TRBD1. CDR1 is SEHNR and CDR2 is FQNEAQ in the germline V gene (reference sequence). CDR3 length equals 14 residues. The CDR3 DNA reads TGTTCCAGCAGCTCGGACAGGGGGGGTGAAAAACTGTTTTTT. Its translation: CSSSSDRGGEKLFF.

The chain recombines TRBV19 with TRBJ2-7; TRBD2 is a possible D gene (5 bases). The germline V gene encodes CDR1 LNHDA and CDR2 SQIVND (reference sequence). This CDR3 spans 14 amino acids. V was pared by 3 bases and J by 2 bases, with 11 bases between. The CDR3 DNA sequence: TGTGCCAGTAGTATGGGGTTCGGGACCTACGAGCAGTACTTC. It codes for CASSMGFGTYEQYF.

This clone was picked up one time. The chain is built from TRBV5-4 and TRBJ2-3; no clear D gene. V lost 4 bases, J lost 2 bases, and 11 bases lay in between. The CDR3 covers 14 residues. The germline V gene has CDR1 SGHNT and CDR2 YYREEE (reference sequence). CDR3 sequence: CASSTVLDTDTQYF. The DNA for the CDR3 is TGTGCCAGCAGCACAGTACTCGACACAGATACGCAGTATTTT.

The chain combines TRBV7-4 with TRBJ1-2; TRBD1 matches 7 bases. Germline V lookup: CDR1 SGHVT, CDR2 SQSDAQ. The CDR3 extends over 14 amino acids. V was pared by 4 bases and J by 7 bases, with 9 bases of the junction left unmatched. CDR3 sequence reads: CASSCDRASIGYTF. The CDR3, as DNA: TGTGCCAGCAGCTGCGACAGGGCGTCCATTGGCTACACCTTC.

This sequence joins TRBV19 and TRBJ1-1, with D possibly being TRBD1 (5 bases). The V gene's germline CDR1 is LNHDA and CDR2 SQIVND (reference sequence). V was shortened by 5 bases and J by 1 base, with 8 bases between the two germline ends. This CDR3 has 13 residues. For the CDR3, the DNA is TGTGCCAGTAGTTTCGGACAGAACACTGAAGCTTTCTTT. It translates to CASSFGQNTEAFF.

DNA for the CDR3: TGCGCCAGCAGCTTACCCACAGGGAATCCCCCGGCCGAGCAGTACTTC. Protein product: CASSLPTGNPPAEQYF. The V call is TRBV5-1, the J call TRBJ2-7; tentatively, D is TRBD1 (6 bases). The CDR3 has 16 amino acids. The V end was cut by 2 bases, the J end by 6 bases, with 21 bases between. In germline, CDR1 is SGHRS, CDR2 YFSETQ.

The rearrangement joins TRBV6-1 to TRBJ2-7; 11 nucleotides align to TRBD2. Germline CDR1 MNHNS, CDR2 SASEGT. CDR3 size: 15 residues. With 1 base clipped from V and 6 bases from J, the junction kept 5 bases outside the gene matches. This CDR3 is CASSEDLAGGSEQYF. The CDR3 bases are TGTGCCAGCAGTGAAGATTTAGCGGGAGGGTCCGAGCAGTACTTC.

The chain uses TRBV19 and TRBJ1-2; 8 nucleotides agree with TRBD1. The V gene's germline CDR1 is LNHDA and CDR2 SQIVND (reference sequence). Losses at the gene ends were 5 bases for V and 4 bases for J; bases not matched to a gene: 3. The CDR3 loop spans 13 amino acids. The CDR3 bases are TGTGCCAGTAGTCCAGGGGGCGGCTATGGCTACACCTTC. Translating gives CASSPGGGYGYTF.

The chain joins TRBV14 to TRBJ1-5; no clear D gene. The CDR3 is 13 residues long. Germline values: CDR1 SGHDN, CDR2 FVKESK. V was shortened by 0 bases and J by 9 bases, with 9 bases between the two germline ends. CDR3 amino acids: CASSQDFAGPQHF. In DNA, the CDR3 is TGTGCCAGCAGCCAAGATTTTGCGGGGCCCCAGCATTTT.

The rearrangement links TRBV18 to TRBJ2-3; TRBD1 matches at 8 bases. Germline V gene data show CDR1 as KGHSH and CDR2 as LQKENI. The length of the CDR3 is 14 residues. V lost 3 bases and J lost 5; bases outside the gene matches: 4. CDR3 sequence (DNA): TGTGCCAGCTCACCCGCGACAGGGGTAGATACGCAGTATTTT. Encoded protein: CASSPATGVDTQYF.

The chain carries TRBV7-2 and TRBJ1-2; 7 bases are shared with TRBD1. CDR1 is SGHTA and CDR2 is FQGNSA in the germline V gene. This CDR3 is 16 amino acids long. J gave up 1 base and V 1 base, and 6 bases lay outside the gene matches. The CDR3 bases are TGTGCCAGCAGCTTAGGGTACAGGGGTAATAACTATGGCTACACCTTC. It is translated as CASSLGYRGNNYGYTF. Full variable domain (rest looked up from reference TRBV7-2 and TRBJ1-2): GAGVSQSPSNKVTEKGKDVELRCDPISGHTALYWYRQSLGQGLEFLIYFQGNSAPDKSGLPSDRFSAERTGGSVSTLTIQRTQQEDSAVYLCASSLGYRGNNYGYTFGSGTRLTVV.

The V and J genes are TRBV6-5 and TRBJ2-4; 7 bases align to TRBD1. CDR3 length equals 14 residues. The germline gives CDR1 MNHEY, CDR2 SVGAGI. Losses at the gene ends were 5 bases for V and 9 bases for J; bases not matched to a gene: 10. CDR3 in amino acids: CASSQIPGGSIQYF. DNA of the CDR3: TGTGCCAGCAGTCAAATACCAGGGGGTAGCATTCAGTACTTC.

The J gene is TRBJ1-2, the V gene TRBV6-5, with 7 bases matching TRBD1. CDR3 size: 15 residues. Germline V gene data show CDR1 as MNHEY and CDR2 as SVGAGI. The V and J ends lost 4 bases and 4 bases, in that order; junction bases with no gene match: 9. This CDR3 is CASSWHRGFTYGYTF. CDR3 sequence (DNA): TGTGCCAGCAGTTGGCACAGGGGTTTTACCTATGGCTACACCTTC.

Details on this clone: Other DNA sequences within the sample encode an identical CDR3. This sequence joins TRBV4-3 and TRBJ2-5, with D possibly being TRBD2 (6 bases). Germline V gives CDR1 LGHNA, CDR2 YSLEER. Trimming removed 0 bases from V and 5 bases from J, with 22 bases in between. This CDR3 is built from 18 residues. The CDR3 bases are TGCGCCAGCAGCCAAGATATTGCAGGCTCCTTGGGGAGGGAGACCCAGTACTTC. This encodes CASSQDIAGSLGRETQYF.

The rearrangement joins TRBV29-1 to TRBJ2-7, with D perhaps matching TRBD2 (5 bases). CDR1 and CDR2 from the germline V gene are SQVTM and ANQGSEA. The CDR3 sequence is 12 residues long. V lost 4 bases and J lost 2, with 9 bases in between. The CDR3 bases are TGCAGCGTTGGGGAGTCGGCCTACGAGCAGTACTTC. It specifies CSVGESAYEQYF.

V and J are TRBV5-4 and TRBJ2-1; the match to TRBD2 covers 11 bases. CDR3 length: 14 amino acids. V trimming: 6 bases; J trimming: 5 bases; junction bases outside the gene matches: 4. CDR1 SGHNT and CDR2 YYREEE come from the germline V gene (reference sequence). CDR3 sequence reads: CASMRGLADNEQFF. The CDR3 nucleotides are TGTGCCAGCATGCGGGGACTAGCGGACAATGAGCAGTTCTTC. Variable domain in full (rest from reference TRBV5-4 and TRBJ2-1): ETGVTQSPTHLIKTRGQQVTLRCSSQSGHNTVSWYQQALGQGPQFIFQYYREEENGRGNFPPRFSGLQFPNYSSELNVNALELDDSALYLCASMRGLADNEQFFGPGTRLTVL.

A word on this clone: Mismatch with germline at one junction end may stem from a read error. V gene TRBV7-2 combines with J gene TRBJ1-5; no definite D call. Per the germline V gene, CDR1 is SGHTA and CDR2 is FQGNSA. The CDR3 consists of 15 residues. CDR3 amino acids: CASSSQPTYNQAQHF. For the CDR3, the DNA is TGTGCCAGCAGCTCACAGCCCACCTACAATCAGGCCCAGCATTTT.